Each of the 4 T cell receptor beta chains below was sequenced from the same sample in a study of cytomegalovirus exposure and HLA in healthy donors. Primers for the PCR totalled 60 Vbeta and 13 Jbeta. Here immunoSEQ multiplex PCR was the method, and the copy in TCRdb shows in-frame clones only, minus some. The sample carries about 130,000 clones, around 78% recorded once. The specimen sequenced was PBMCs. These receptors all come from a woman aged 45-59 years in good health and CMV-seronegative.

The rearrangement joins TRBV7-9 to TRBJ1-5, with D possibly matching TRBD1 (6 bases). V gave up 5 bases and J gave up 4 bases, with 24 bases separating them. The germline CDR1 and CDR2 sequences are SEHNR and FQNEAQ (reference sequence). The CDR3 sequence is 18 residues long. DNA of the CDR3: TGTGCCAGCAGCCCCCGGGACAAGAACTTTGGGCGTAATCAGCCCCAGCATTTT. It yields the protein CASSPRDKNFGRNQPQHF. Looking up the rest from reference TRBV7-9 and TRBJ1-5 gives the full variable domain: DTGVSQNPRHKITKRGQNVTFRCDPISEHNRLYWYRQTLGQGPEFLTYFQNEAQLEKSRLLSDRFSAERPKGSFSTLEIQRTEQGDSAMYLCASSPRDKNFGRNQPQHFGDGTRLSIL.

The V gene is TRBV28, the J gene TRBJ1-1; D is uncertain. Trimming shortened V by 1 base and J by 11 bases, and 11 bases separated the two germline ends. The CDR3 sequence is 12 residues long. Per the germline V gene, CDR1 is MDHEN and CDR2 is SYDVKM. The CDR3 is CASSLYTAGAFF. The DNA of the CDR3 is TGTGCCAGCAGTTTATACACGGCGGGGGCTTTCTTT.

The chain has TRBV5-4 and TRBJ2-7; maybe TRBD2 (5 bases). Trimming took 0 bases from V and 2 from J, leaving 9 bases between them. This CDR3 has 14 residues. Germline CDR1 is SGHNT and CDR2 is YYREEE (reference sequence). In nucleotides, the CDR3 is TGTGCCAGCAGCTTGGGAGGGAGCCCCTACGAGCAGTACTTC. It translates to CASSLGGSPYEQYF.

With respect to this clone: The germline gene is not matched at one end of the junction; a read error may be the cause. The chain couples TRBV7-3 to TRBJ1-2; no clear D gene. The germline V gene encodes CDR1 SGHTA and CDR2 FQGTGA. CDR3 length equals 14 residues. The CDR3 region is CASSPGAGIYGYPF. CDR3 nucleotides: TGTGCCAGCAGCCCAGGAGCGGGGATCTATGGCTACCCCTTC.